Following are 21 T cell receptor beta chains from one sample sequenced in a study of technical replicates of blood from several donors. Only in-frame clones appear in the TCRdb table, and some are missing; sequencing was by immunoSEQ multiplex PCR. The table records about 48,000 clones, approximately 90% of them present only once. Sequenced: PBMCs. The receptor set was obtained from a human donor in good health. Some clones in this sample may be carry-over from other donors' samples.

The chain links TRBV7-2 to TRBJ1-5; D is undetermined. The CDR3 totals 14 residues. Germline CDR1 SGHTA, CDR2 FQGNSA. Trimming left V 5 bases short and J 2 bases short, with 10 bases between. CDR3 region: CASSPRQGNQPQHF. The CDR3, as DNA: TGTGCCAGCAGCCCACGTCAGGGCAATCAGCCCCAGCATTTT.

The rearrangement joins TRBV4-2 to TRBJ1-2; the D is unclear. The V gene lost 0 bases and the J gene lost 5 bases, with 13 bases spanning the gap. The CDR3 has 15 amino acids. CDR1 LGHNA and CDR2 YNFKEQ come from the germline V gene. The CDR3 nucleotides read TGTGCCAGCAGCCAAGAGGGTACCGGGAGATATGGCTACACCTTC. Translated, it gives CASSQEGTGRYGYTF.

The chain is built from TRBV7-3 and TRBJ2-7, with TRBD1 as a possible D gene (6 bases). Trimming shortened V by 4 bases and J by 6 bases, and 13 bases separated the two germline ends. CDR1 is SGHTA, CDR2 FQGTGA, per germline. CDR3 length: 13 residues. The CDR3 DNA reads TGTGCCAGCAGCTCTGACAGGTCTTCCGAGCAGTACTTC. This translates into CASSSDRSSEQYF.

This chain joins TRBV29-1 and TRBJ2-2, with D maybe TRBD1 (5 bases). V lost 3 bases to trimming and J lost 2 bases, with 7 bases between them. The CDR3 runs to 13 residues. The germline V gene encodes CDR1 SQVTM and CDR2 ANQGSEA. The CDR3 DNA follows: TGCAGCGTTGACAGGGCTAACACCGGGGAGCTGTTTTTT. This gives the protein CSVDRANTGELFF.

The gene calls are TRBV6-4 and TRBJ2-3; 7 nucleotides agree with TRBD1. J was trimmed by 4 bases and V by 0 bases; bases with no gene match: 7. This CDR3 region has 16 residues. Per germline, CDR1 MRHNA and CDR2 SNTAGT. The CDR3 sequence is CASSDSNRGNADTQYF. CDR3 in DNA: TGTGCCAGCAGTGACTCTAACAGGGGAAACGCAGATACGCAGTATTTT.

Here the CDR3 reads CASSSGGTGGCSEQFF. The CDR3 DNA is TGTGCCAGCAGCAGTGGAGGGACAGGGGGCTGTAGTGAGCAGTTCTTC. The chain couples TRBV21-1 to TRBJ2-1; the D call TRBD1 from the table was never checked on the DNA. TRBV21-1 has pseudogene status. The CDR3 has 16 amino acids.

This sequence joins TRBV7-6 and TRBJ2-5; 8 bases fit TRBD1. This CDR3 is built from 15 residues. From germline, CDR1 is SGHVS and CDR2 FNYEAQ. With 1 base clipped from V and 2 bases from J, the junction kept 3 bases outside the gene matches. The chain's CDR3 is CASSLVGTGQETQYF. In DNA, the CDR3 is TGTGCCAGCAGCTTAGTTGGGACAGGTCAAGAGACCCAGTACTTC.

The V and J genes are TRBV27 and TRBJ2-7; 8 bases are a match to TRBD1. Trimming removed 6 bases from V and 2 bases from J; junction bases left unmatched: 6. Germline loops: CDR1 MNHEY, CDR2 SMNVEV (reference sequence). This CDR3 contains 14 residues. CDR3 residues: CASSDGTGAYEQYF. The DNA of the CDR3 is TGTGCCAGCAGCGACGGGACAGGAGCCTACGAGCAGTACTTC.

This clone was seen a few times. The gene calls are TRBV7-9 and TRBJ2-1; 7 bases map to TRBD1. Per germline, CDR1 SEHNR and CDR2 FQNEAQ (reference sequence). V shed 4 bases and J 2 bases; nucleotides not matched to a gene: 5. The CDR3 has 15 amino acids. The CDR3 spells CASSSGQLAYNEQFF. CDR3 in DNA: TGTGCCAGCAGCTCGGGACAGCTGGCCTACAATGAGCAGTTCTTC.

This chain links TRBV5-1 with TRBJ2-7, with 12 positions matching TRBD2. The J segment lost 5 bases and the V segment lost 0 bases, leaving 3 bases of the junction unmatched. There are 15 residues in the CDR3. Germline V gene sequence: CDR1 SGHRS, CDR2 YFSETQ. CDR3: CASSLALAGGNEQYF. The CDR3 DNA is TGCGCCAGCAGCTTGGCTCTAGCGGGAGGGAACGAGCAGTACTTC.

The CDR3 coding sequence is TGTGCCAGCGCCGGGGTATTTGGAAACACCATATATTTT. It specifies CASAGVFGNTIYF. The chain uses TRBV4-2 and TRBJ1-3, with D hard to call. With 8 bases removed from V and 3 bases from J, the gap between germline ends came to 11 bases. CDR1 and CDR2 (germline): LGHNA, YNFKEQ. CDR3 length: 13 residues.

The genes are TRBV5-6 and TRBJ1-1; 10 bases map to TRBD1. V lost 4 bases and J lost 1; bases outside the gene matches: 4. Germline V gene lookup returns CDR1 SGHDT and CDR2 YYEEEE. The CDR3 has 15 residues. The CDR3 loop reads CASSRDRGWNTEAFF. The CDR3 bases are TGTGCCAGCAGCCGGGACAGGGGATGGAACACTGAAGCTTTCTTT.

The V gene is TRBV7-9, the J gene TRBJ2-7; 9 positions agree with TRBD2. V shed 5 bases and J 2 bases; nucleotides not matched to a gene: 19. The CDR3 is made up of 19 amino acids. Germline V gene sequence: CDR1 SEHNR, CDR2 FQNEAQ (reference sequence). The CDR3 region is CASSQRSGTSKTLTYEQYF. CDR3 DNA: TGTGCCAGCAGCCAAAGGTCGGGGACTAGCAAGACTTTAACCTACGAGCAGTACTTC.

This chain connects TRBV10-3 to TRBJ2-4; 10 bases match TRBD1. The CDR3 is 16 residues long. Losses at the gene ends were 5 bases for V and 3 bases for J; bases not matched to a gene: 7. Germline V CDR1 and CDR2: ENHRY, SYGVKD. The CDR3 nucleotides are TGTGCCATCAGTCAGACAGGGGGCGGAGGCAAAAACATTCAGTACTTC. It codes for CAISQTGGGGKNIQYF.

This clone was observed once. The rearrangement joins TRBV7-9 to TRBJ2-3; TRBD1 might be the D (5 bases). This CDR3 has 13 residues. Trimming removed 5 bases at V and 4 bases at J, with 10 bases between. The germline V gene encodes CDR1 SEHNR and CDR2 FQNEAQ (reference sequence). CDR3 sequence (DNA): TGTGCCAGCAGCGAGCAGGGCCCAGATACGCAGTATTTT. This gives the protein CASSEQGPDTQYF.

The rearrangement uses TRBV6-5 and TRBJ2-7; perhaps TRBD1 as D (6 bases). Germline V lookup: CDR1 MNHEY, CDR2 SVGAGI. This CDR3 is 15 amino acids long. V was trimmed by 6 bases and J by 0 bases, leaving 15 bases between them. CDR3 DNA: TGTGCCAGCAGCACAATGGACAGATTCTCCTACGAGCAGTACTTC. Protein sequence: CASSTMDRFSYEQYF.

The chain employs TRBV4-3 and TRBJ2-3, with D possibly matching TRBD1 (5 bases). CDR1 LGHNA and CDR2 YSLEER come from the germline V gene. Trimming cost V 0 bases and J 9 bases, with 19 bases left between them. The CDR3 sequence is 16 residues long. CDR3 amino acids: CASSQDFGGAQRTQYF. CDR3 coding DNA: TGCGCCAGCAGCCAAGATTTCGGTGGGGCACAGAGGACGCAGTATTTT.

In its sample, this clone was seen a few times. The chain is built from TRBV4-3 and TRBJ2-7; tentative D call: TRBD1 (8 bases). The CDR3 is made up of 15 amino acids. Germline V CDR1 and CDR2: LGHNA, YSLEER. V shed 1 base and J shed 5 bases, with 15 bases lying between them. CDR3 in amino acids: CASSQGGGQADEQYF. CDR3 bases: TGCGCCAGCAGCCAAGGGGGGGGACAGGCTGACGAGCAGTACTTC.

Here the CDR3 reads CASSFALAGSTDTQYF. The CDR3, as DNA: TGTGCCAGCAGTTTCGCGTTGGCGGGGAGCACAGATACGCAGTATTTT. The gene calls are TRBV6-5 and TRBJ2-3; tentatively, D is TRBD2 (6 bases). This CDR3 is 16 amino acids long. Trimming took 4 bases from V and 0 from J, leaving 14 bases between them. Germline V gives CDR1 MNHEY, CDR2 SVGAGI.

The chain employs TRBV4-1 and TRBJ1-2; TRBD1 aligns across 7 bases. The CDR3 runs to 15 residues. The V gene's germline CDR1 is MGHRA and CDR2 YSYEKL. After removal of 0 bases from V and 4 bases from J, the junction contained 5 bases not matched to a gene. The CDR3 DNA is TGCGCCAGCAGCCAAGATTTTGGGGACAGCTATGGCTACACCTTC. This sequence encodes CASSQDFGDSYGYTF.

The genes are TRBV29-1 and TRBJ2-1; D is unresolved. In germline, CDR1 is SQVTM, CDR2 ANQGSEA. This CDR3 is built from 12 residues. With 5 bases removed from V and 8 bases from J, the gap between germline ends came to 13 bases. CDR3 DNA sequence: TGCAGCGTTTGGGCGATGGGCGATGAGCAGTTCTTC. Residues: CSVWAMGDEQFF.